Below, 10 T cell receptor beta chains from the same sample are listed, as sequenced in a study of T cell repertoires in cytomegalovirus infection. No antigen is known for these receptors. MiXCR, run by TCRdb on the reads, gives a single entry per CDR3 protein. The repertoire has roughly 500,000 distinct CDR3 sequences, 30% to 35% of them found once; the top ten carry 17%. Sample: cultured PBMCs, taken from culture after CMV antigen stimulation. The source of these receptors is a human donor in good health (CMV status not recorded). Some clones in this sample may be carry-over from other donors' samples.

CDR3 amino acids: CATSRDAGFSYEQYF. CDR3 sequence (DNA): TGTGCCACCAGCAGAGATGCGGGGTTTTCCTACGAGCAGTACTTC. This rearrangement joins TRBV15 to TRBJ2-7; D is perhaps TRBD2 (6 bases). Trimming cost V 0 bases and J 1 base, with 10 bases left between them. CDR3 length equals 15 residues. From germline, CDR1 is LNHNV and CDR2 YYDKDF (reference sequence).

The sample holds a few counts of this clonotype. The CDR3 reads CASSLGIRVYGYTF. In DNA, the CDR3 is TGTGCCAGCAGCTTAGGTATAAGGGTCTATGGCTACACCTTC. The V call is TRBV7-2, the J call TRBJ1-2; D remains unclear. Germline CDR1 is SGHTA and CDR2 is FQGNSA. CDR3 length: 14 amino acids. Trimming removed 1 base from V and 4 bases from J, with 10 bases in between.

CDR3 residues: CASSISGLTNNNEQFF. CDR3 in DNA: TGTGCCAGTAGTATATCGGGCCTTACAAATAACAATGAGCAGTTCTTC. V usage is TRBV19 and J usage is TRBJ2-1; D remains ambiguous. Deletions cut 2 bases from V and 5 bases from J, with 16 bases between. Germline V CDR1 and CDR2: LNHDA, SQIVND (reference sequence). The CDR3 loop spans 16 amino acids.

This clonotype was counted between two and nine times. The V call is TRBV12-5, the J call TRBJ2-7, with D hard to call. CDR3 length: 11 amino acids. Germline V lookup: CDR1 LGHNT, CDR2 FRNRAP. The CDR3 DNA reads TGTGCCGTTGGGGAAGGGTACGAGCAGTACTTC. Amino acid sequence: CAVGEGYEQYF.

Ten or more counts support this clonotype. The CDR3: CASSLDRGNTEAFF. The CDR3 DNA follows: TGTGCCAGCAGCTTAGACAGGGGGAACACTGAAGCTTTCTTT. The chain joins TRBV7-2 to TRBJ1-1, with TRBD1 matching 7 bases. The ends lost 1 base at V and 1 base at J; junction bases unmatched: 0. Germline CDR1 reads SGHTA; CDR2 reads FQGNSA. The CDR3 extends over 14 amino acids.

There are a few counts of this clonotype. The chain couples TRBV10-3 to TRBJ1-2; D might be TRBD1 (6 bases). The V end was cut by 7 bases, the J end by 1 base, with 16 bases between. CDR1 is ENHRY, CDR2 SYGVKD, per germline. This CDR3 contains 15 residues. Here the CDR3 DNA reads TGTGCCATCACGTCTGGACAGTCCTTTAACTATGGCTACACCTTC. This encodes CAITSGQSFNYGYTF.

This clonotype was observed a few times. The chain has TRBV28 and TRBJ2-1; D call uncertain. The CDR3 totals 13 residues. Trimming cost V 6 bases and J 7 bases, with 13 bases left between them. Germline V gives CDR1 MDHEN, CDR2 SYDVKM. CDR3 nucleotide sequence: TGTGCCAGCAGGCACCTTTCTAGGAATGAGCAGTTCTTC. This codes for CASRHLSRNEQFF.

This clonotype was found a few times. This chain connects TRBV5-1 to TRBJ1-1; D might be TRBD1 (6 bases). The CDR3 totals 15 residues. V was shortened by 2 bases and J by 0 bases, with 11 bases between the two germline ends. Germline-derived CDR1 and CDR2 are SGHRS and YFSETQ. For the CDR3, the DNA is TGCGCCAGCAGCTTCGACGGACAGATGAACACTGAAGCTTTCTTT. Translated, it gives CASSFDGQMNTEAFF.

The chain uses TRBV7-3 and TRBJ2-5, with no clear D. Trimming took 5 bases from V and 11 from J, leaving 12 bases between them. Germline loops: CDR1 SGHTA, CDR2 FQGTGA. This CDR3 comprises 11 residues. CDR3: CASSNGQAQYF. The CDR3 bases are TGTGCCAGCAGCAATGGGCAGGCTCAGTACTTC. The whole variable domain, remainder taken from reference TRBV7-3 and TRBJ2-5, is GAGVSQTPSNKVTEKGKYVELRCDPISGHTALYWYRQSLGQGPEFLIYFQGTGAADDSGLPNDRFFAVRPEGSVSTLKIQRTERGDSAVYLCASSNGQAQYFGPGTRLLVL.

In its sample, this clonotype was seen a few times. The chain recombines TRBV6-6 with TRBJ2-4; D may be TRBD1 or TRBD2 (6 bases each). The CDR3 totals 15 residues. From germline, CDR1 is MNHNY and CDR2 SVGAGI (reference sequence). With 3 bases removed from V and 8 bases from J, the gap between germline ends came to 17 bases. CDR3 nucleotide sequence: TGTGCCAGCAGTTATCTTGGGGGGCGCAGGGACATTCAGTACTTC. It specifies CASSYLGGRRDIQYF.